The 21 T cell receptor beta chains in this list originate from one sample, sequenced in a study of T cell responses to AZD1222 COVID-19 vaccine. The repertoire was sequenced with immunoSEQ multiplex PCR; TCRdb's copy has only in-frame clones and lacks some. The sample yields about 88,000 clones, 92% seen once. The sample in question was peripheral blood, obtained on day 0 of AZD1222 vaccination. The receptors were sampled from an adult in good health.

The chain uses TRBV15 and TRBJ2-1; unclear D gene. V lost 5 bases, J lost 9 bases, and 14 bases lay in between. There are 13 residues in the CDR3. Germline CDR1 reads LNHNV; CDR2 reads YYDKDF (reference sequence). The CDR3 reads CATSVPLVTEQFF. CDR3 nucleotides: TGTGCCACCAGCGTACCTTTAGTCACTGAGCAGTTCTTC.

This CDR3 is CANRRPGKRNQPQHF. CDR3 coding DNA: TGTGCCAACCGGCGCCCGGGGAAGAGGAATCAGCCCCAGCATTTT. The chain employs TRBV15 and TRBJ1-5; D not certain. V gave up 10 bases and J gave up 4 bases, with 20 bases separating them. The CDR3 has 15 amino acids. From germline, CDR1 is LNHNV and CDR2 YYDKDF (reference sequence).

V usage is TRBV5-3 and J usage is TRBJ1-4; D not certain. TRBV5-3 has ORF status, its function being uncertain. This CDR3 is built from 13 residues. V was trimmed by 0 bases and J by 5 bases, leaving 5 bases between them. CDR3 sequence reads: CARSLVRNEKLFF. In nucleotides, the CDR3 is TGTGCCAGAAGCTTGGTTCGAAATGAAAAACTGTTTTTT.

The chain carries TRBV2 and TRBJ2-5; 10 nucleotides agree with TRBD2. Germline values: CDR1 SNHLY, CDR2 FYNNEI. V shed 9 bases and J 2 bases; nucleotides not matched to a gene: 3. The CDR3 is made up of 13 amino acids. CDR3 loop: CASGLAVQETQYF. CDR3 nucleotides: TGTGCCAGTGGACTAGCGGTACAAGAGACCCAGTACTTC.

The chain recombines TRBV15 with TRBJ1-3; D unclear. Germline values: CDR1 LNHNV, CDR2 YYDKDF (reference sequence). V was trimmed by 7 bases and J by 7 bases, leaving 17 bases between them. The CDR3 extends over 14 amino acids. CDR3 sequence reads: CATTDHLPGNTIYF. CDR3 DNA sequence: TGTGCCACCACGGACCATCTTCCCGGGAACACCATATATTTT.

This sequence joins TRBV6-4 and TRBJ1-6, with TRBD1 as a possible D gene (5 bases). The ends were cut back, 6 bases at V and 7 bases at J, with 13 bases in the middle. The length of the CDR3 is 14 residues. CDR1 is MRHNA, CDR2 SNTAGT, per germline. As DNA, the CDR3 is TGTGCCAGCAGACCCGGGACGGAGAATTCACCCCTCCACTTT. This sequence encodes CASRPGTENSPLHF.

This clone occurred once. The V call is TRBV5-1, the J call TRBJ2-7, with 8 bases identical to TRBD1. Germline values: CDR1 SGHRS, CDR2 YFSETQ. V was pared by 5 bases and J by 2 bases, with 9 bases of the junction left unmatched. The CDR3 consists of 15 residues. This CDR3 reads CASRESQGAAYEQYF. CDR3 nucleotide sequence: TGCGCCAGCAGGGAGAGTCAGGGGGCGGCCTACGAGCAGTACTTC.

This chain connects TRBV2 to TRBJ1-1; TRBD1 agrees at 8 bases. This CDR3 spans 13 amino acids. Germline V gene data show CDR1 as SNHLY and CDR2 as FYNNEI. V lost 6 bases, J lost 9 bases, and 9 bases stayed unmatched. The CDR3 DNA follows: TGTGCCAGCAGCACAGGGGGGCCCAACAAAGCTTTCTTT. Protein: CASSTGGPNKAFF.

This clone was counted a few times. The chain links TRBV28 to TRBJ2-2; 7 bases line up with TRBD2. CDR1 MDHEN and CDR2 SYDVKM come from the germline V gene. This CDR3 has 15 amino acids. V trimming: 3 bases; J trimming: 5 bases; junction bases outside the gene matches: 6. The DNA for the CDR3 is TGTGCCAGCAGTTTCAAGCGGGATCGGACCGGGGAGCTGTTTTTT. It yields the protein CASSFKRDRTGELFF.

The J gene is TRBJ1-1, the V gene TRBV28; D is uncertain. This CDR3 contains 13 residues. The germline CDR1 and CDR2 sequences are MDHEN and SYDVKM. V was trimmed by 6 bases and J by 11 bases, leaving 19 bases between them. This chain's CDR3 is CASRMEGGVRAFF. CDR3 nucleotides: TGTGCCAGCAGAATGGAAGGTGGGGTGCGGGCTTTCTTT.

The CDR3 DNA is TGTGCCAGCAGCCAAGATCGACAGCGACGTGGGACCCAGTACTTC. This translates into CASSQDRQRRGTQYF. The chain is built from TRBV3-1 (or the pseudogene TRBV3-2) and TRBJ2-5; possible D gene TRBD1, 5 bases. Germline CDR1 LGHDT, CDR2 YNNKEL (reference sequence). V lost 0 bases and J lost 7, with 15 bases in between. The CDR3 runs 15 residues.

V is TRBV18 and J is TRBJ2-7; 12 bases agree with TRBD2. The trim removed 6 bases at V and 7 bases at J, leaving 10 bases unmatched. This CDR3 has 15 residues. Germline CDR1 is KGHSH and CDR2 is LQKENI. CDR3 nucleotide sequence: TGTGCCAGCTCTCCTGGGACTAGCGGGTCTTGGGAGCAGTACTTC. This sequence encodes CASSPGTSGSWEQYF.

The chain uses TRBV12-3 or TRBV12-4 and TRBJ2-1; D is unresolved. The ends were cut back, 5 bases at V and 9 bases at J, with 8 bases in the middle. CDR3 length: 11 residues. In DNA form, the CDR3 reads TGTGCCAGCAGTCCCTACGGTGAGCAGTTCTTC. It yields the protein CASSPYGEQFF.

The chain is built from TRBV6-5 and TRBJ2-7; 10 bases are a match to TRBD1. CDR3 length: 16 residues. CDR1 and CDR2 (germline): MNHEY, SVGAGI. With V trimmed by 4 bases and J by 0 bases, 6 bases remained unmatched. The chain's CDR3 is CASSFWTGGSSYEQYF. In DNA form, the CDR3 reads TGTGCCAGCAGTTTCTGGACAGGGGGGAGCTCCTACGAGCAGTACTTC.

The chain has TRBV27 and TRBJ2-5; D is perhaps TRBD2 (6 bases). This CDR3 is built from 14 residues. From germline, CDR1 is MNHEY and CDR2 SMNVEV (reference sequence). Trimming shortened V by 1 base and J by 5 bases, and 11 bases separated the two germline ends. The CDR3 loop is CASSLLGGRETQYF. DNA of the CDR3: TGTGCCAGCAGTTTATTGGGGGGTCGGGAGACCCAGTACTTC.

This chain uses TRBV13 with TRBJ1-2; possibly TRBD1 for D (5 bases). Trimming stripped 5 bases from V and 7 bases from J, with 14 bases between. The CDR3 has 13 residues. Germline values: CDR1 PRHDT, CDR2 FYEKMQ (reference sequence). As DNA, the CDR3 is TGTGCCAGCAGCGCCCAGGGCATGTTTGGCTACACCTTC. Translation gives CASSAQGMFGYTF.

This clone was recorded once. The rearrangement joins TRBV11-2 to TRBJ2-2, with unresolved D. With 0 bases removed from V and 5 bases from J, the gap between germline ends came to 4 bases. The germline V gene has CDR1 SGHAT and CDR2 FQNNGV. The CDR3 spans 13 residues. The CDR3 loop is CASSLEWTGELFF. The CDR3 DNA reads as TGTGCCAGCAGCTTAGAATGGACCGGGGAGCTGTTTTTT.

This chain connects TRBV28 to TRBJ2-7; D may be TRBD2 (5 bases). The CDR3 has 14 amino acids. Germline-derived CDR1 and CDR2 are MDHEN and SYDVKM. Trimming took 8 bases from V and 9 from J, leaving 23 bases between them. CDR3 protein: CASQAGLEVVWQYF. CDR3 nucleotides: TGTGCCAGCCAGGCCGGGCTGGAGGTGGTTTGGCAGTACTTC. Looking up the rest from reference TRBV28 and TRBJ2-7 gives the full variable domain: DVKVTQSSRYLVKRTGEKVFLECVQDMDHENMFWYRQDPGLGLRLIYFSYDVKMKEKGDIPEGYSVSREKKERFSLILESASTNQTSMYLCASQAGLEVVWQYFGPGTRLTVT.

This chain uses TRBV5-1 with TRBJ2-7, with 10 bases identical to TRBD2. In germline, CDR1 is SGHRS, CDR2 YFSETQ. The CDR3 spans 15 residues. Unmatched junction bases numbered 6, after V lost 0 bases and J lost 6 bases. CDR3 nucleotide sequence: TGCGCCAGCAGCTTGGCTAGCGGGAGCAATGGCGAGCAGTACTTC. Translating it yields CASSLASGSNGEQYF.

As to this clone: The identical CDR3 is also encoded by other nucleotide sequences in the sample. The CDR3 nucleotides are TGCGCCAGCAGCCAAGAGGGCGGGAGAGGTACAGATACGCAGTATTTT. Its translation is CASSQEGGRGTDTQYF. The genes are TRBV4-1 and TRBJ2-3; 7 nucleotides match TRBD2. The CDR3 is 16 residues long. Trimming removed 0 bases from V and 3 bases from J; junction bases left unmatched: 6. CDR1 and CDR2 (germline): MGHRA, YSYEKL.

This chain connects TRBV14 to TRBJ1-2; 7 nucleotides align to TRBD1. The CDR3 has 15 amino acids. Germline V lookup: CDR1 SGHDN, CDR2 FVKESK. The V and J ends lost 3 bases and 4 bases, in that order; junction bases with no gene match: 8. CDR3 bases: TGTGCCAGCAGCCACCCGACAGGGCCCTTCTATGGCTACACCTTC. Protein sequence: CASSHPTGPFYGYTF.